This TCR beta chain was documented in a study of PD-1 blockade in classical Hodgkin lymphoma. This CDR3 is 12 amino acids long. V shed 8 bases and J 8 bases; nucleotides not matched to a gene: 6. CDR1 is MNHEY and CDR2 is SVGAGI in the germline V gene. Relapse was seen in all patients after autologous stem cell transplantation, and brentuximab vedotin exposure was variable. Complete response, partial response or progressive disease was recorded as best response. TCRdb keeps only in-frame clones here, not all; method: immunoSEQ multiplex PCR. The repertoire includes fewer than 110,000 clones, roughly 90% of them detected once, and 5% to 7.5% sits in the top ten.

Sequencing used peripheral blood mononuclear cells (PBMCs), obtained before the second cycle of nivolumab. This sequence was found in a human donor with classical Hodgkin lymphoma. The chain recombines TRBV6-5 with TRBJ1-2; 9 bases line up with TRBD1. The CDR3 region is CASVGTGQGYTF. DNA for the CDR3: TGTGCCAGCGTTGGGACAGGGCAGGGCTACACCTTC.